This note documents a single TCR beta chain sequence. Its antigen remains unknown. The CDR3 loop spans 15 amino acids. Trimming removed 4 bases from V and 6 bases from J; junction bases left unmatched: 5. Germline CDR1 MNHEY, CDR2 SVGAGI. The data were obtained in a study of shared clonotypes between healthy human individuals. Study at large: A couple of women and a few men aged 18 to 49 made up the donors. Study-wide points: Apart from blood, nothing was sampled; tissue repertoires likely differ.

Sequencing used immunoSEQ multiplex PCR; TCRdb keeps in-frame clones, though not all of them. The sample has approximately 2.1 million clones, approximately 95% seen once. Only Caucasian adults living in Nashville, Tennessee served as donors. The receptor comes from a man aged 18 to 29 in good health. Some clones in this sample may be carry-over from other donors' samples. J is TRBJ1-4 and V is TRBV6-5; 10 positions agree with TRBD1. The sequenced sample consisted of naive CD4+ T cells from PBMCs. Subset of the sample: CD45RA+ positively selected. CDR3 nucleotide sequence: TGTGCCAGCAGTTCCACAGGACAGGGGGATGAAAAACTGTTTTTT. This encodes CASSSTGQGDEKLFF.